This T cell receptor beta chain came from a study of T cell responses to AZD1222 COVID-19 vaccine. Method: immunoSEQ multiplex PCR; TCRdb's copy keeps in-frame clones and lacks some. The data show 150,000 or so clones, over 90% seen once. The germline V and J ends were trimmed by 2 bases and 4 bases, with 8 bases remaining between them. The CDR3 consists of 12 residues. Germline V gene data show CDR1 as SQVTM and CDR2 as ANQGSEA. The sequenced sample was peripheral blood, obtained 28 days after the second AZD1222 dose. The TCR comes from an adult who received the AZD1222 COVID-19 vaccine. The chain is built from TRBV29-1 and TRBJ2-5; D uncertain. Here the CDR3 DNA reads TGCAGCGTTGAATCGGGTGGAGAGACCCAGTACTTC. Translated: CSVESGGETQYF.